The clone carrying this T cell receptor beta chain was found a few times. Its matching antigen is unknown. In germline, CDR1 is LGHDT, CDR2 YNNKEL (reference sequence). The length of the CDR3 is 15 residues. Trimming cost V 1 base and J 2 bases, with 6 bases left between them. The sample is drawn from a study of blood T cells in healthy people across ages. Study-level findings and limits: The CMV status of each donor remained undetermined, and this could have confounded shifts in expanded clonotypes.

PCR was performed a second time for roughly 7 to 12 cycles using a sample-barcoded 5' primer and a J-beta primer mix. TCRdb recomputed calls from the 5' RACE reads with MiXCR, one row per CDR3 protein. The repertoire holds approximately 780,000 distinct CDR3 sequences, with around 25% as singletons. These data also featured in a second study, about T cells of mothers and their children.

The sequence was collected from a boy between 10 and 17 years old in good health. Source material: blood. The chain uses TRBV3-1 and TRBJ2-6; D gene unclear. The DNA of the CDR3 is TGTGCCAGCAGCCAAGGGCCGCCTGGGGCCAACGTCCTGACTTTC. This translates into CASSQGPPGANVLTF.